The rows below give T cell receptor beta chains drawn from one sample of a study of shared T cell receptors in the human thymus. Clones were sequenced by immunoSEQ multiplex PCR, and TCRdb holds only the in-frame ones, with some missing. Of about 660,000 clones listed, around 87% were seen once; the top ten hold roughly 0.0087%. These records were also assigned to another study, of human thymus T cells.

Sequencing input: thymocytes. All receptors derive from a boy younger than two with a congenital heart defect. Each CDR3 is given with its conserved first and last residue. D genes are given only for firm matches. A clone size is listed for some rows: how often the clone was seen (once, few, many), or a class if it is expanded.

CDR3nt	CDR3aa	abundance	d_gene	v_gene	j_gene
TGCGCCAGCAGCTTGATCCGGGGTTCGGGGGCCAACGTCCTGACTTTC	CASSLIRGSGANVLTF	-	-	TRBV5-1	TRBJ2-6
TGTGCCAGCAGCTTAGGAGGAATCGGGGAGCTGTTTTTT	CASSLGGIGELFF	-	-	TRBV11-3	TRBJ2-2
TGTGCCAGCAGCTTACATCAGGGATCTCAAGAGACCCAGTACTTC	CASSLHQGSQETQYF	-	-	TRBV7-7	TRBJ2-5
TGTGCCAGCAGTTTATTTGCAGGGGTTCGGGGCTACACCTTC	CASSLFAGVRGYTF	-	-	TRBV28	TRBJ1-2
TGTGCTAGTGCCCAACAAGTACGGGGGGTCTTCACAGATACGCAGTATTTT	CASAQQVRGVFTDTQYF	-	TRBD2	TRBV12-5	TRBJ2-3
TGTGCCAGCAGCTTGGTAGCGACCCTCTACGAGCAGTACTTC	CASSLVATLYEQYF	-	-	TRBV5-8	TRBJ2-7
TGTGCCAGCAGTTTTTCGGGACAGGGACGGGTTTATAATTCACCCCTCCACTTT	CASSFSGQGRVYNSPLHF	-	TRBD1	TRBV28	TRBJ1-6
TGTGCCAGCAGCTTAAGGACTAGCGGGATAGGAGATGAGCAGTTCTTC	CASSLRTSGIGDEQFF	-	TRBD2	TRBV5-6	TRBJ2-1
TGTGCCAGCTCACCAATAGATTATGGCTACACCTTC	CASSPIDYGYTF	-	-	TRBV18	TRBJ1-2
TGTGCCAGCAGCTCAGAGACAGGGACAGGCTCAAATGAAAAACTGTTTTTT	CASSSETGTGSNEKLFF	once	TRBD1	TRBV7-2	TRBJ1-4
TGTGCCAGCAGTTTATCAGGGGTAGCCTACAATGAGCAGTTCTTC	CASSLSGVAYNEQFF	-	-	TRBV28	TRBJ2-1
TGCAGCGTTGGATTATCGGAGGGGAGGTACACTGAAGCTTTCTTT	CSVGLSEGRYTEAFF	-	-	TRBV29-1	TRBJ1-1
TGCAGCGTTGAAGATGAATCGGGACAGGGGGGCAACACTGAAGCTTTCTTT	CSVEDESGQGGNTEAFF	-	TRBD1	TRBV29-1	TRBJ1-1
TGCGCCAGCAGCCAAGATGGCCCAATACTAGCGGGGGGGCAAGAGACCCAGTACTTC	CASSQDGPILAGGQETQYF	-	TRBD2	TRBV4-3	TRBJ2-5
TGCAGCGTTGAGCAGAAAGAGACCCAGTACTTC	CSVEQKETQYF	few	-	TRBV29-1	TRBJ2-5
TGTGCCAGCAGTTTTAGACAGGTCCCTAGCAATCAGCCCCAGCATTTT	CASSFRQVPSNQPQHF	-	-	TRBV28	TRBJ1-5
TGTGCCAGCTGGCCTGCTTTCACCGGGGAGCTGTTTTTT	CASWPAFTGELFF	-	-	TRBV10-3	TRBJ2-2
TGTGCCTGGAACGATGGCCTTGAGGGCGCGAGAGAAAAACTGTTTTTT	CAWNDGLEGAREKLFF	-	-	TRBV30	TRBJ1-4
TGTGCCAGCAGCTTAGATGATAGCGTCCCCTACAATGAGCAGTTCTTC	CASSLDDSVPYNEQFF	few	-	TRBV11-2	TRBJ2-1
TGCGCCAGCAGCTCAATACTCCAGAGGGATAGGGAGCAGTTCTTC	CASSSILQRDREQFF	-	-	TRBV5-1	TRBJ2-1
TGTGCCAGCAGCTTCGGACAGGAGACCTATGGCTACACCTTC	CASSFGQETYGYTF	-	TRBD1	TRBV9	TRBJ1-2
TGTGCCAGCAGCCAAGAATCGGGGTACGAGCAGTACTTC	CASSQESGYEQYF	-	-	TRBV14	TRBJ2-7